This TCR beta chain was captured by sequencing in a study of beta chain features in type 1 diabetes. The entirety of the isolated RNA underwent reverse transcription, so expressed TCRB transcripts were sequenced. Profiled with immunoSEQ multiplex PCR; TCRdb holds only in-frame clones, not every one. The sample has roughly 500,000 clones; around 28% are singletons. CDR3 length equals 15 residues. Germline values: CDR1 GTSNPN, CDR2 SVGIG (reference sequence). Unmatched junction bases numbered 11, after V lost 2 bases and J lost 4 bases. V and J are TRBV30 and TRBJ2-7, with 7 bases that match TRBD2. The sample taken for sequencing was naive CD4+ T cells from blood. This TCR derives from a man aged 18 to 30 in good health. The CDR3 spells CAWSPGRENQYEQYF. CDR3 DNA sequence: TGTGCCTGGAGTCCTGGGCGGGAGAATCAGTACGAGCAGTACTTC. Complete variable domain (other parts from reference TRBV30 and TRBJ2-7): SQTIHQWPATLVQPVGSPLSLECTVEGTSNPNLYWYRQAAGRGLQLLFYSVGIGQISSEVPQNLSASRPQDRQFILSSKKLLLSDSGFYLCAWSPGRENQYEQYFGPGTRLTVT.